This TCR beta chain was sequenced during a study of Graves' ophthalmopathy and Graves' hyperthyroidism. For the study at large: The blood sample was drawn at first diagnosis and before any treatment. Study outcomes and limitations: Blood samples also showed most expanded thyroid clonotypes exceeding 0.001 frequency. Ophthalmopathy could be told apart from stable hyperthyroidism by a 13-signature model (about 88% sensitivity, approximately 76% specificity).

A remark on this clonotype: Its target is not known.

Amplified TCR beta CDR3 regions were obtained using RNA transcripts as template. HTBI-primed first-round RT-PCR preceded second-round multiplex PCR. One entry per CDR3 protein results from TCRdb running MiXCR on the multiplex PCR reads. The sample consists of 620,000 or so distinct CDR3 sequences, around a fifth of them appearing once. Orbital computed tomography and thyroid ultrasound, along with TRAb, serum thyroxine and clinical symptoms, underpinned diagnosis. The sequenced sample was peripheral blood. The clonotype originates from a woman between 18 and 30 years old with stable Graves' hyperthyroidism. Some clones in this sample may be carry-over from other donors' samples.

The CDR3 DNA follows: TGTGCCAGCAGCTTGGATGGGCATTCACCCCTCCACTTT. Translated, it gives CASSLDGHSPLHF. The V call is TRBV7-3, the J call TRBJ1-6; D gene unclear. This CDR3 region has 13 residues. V lost 3 bases and J 8 bases, leaving 8 bases between the germline ends. Germline lookup yields CDR1 SGHTA and CDR2 FQGTGA.